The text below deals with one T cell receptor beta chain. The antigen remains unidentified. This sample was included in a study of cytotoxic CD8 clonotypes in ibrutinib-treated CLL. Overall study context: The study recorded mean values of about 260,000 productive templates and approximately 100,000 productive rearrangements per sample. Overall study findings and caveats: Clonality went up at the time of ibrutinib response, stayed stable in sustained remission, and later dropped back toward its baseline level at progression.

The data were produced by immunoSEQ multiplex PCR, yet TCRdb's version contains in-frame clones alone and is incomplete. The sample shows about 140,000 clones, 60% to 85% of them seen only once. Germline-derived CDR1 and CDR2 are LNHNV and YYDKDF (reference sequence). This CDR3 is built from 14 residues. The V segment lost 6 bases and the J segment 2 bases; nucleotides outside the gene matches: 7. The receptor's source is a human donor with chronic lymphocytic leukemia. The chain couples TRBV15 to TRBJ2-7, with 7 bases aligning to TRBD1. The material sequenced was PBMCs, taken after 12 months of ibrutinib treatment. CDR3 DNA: TGTGCCACCAGAAGTACAGGGGACCCCTACGAGCAGTACTTC. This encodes CATRSTGDPYEQYF.